Below, 19 T cell receptor beta chains from the same sample are listed, as sequenced in a study of blood T cell repertoires in COVID-19. Clones were sequenced by immunoSEQ multiplex PCR, and TCRdb holds only the in-frame ones, with some missing. The sample gives about 250,000 clones, around four fifths of which show up once; around 7.9% is in the top ten. The sequencing sample was made of peripheral blood. These receptors were taken from a middle-aged man with active or convalescent COVID-19.

J is TRBJ2-3 and V is TRBV27; D remains unclear. CDR3 length: 16 residues. The germline CDR1 and CDR2 sequences are MNHEY and SMNVEV (reference sequence). V was cut by 1 base and J by 3 bases, with 14 bases left in between. CDR3 DNA sequence: TGTGCCAGCAGTTTATTGAGGTCCACACTTACAGATACGCAGTATTTT. As protein: CASSLLRSTLTDTQYF.

The rearrangement joins TRBV7-6 to TRBJ1-3, with D possibly matching TRBD1 (6 bases). This CDR3 region has 16 residues. From germline, CDR1 is SGHVS and CDR2 FNYEAQ. V was pared by 10 bases and J by 0 bases, with 19 bases between. CDR3 DNA sequence: TGTGCCACGGCAGGGGAGCCCCTGAGCTCTGGAAACACCATATATTTT. This sequence encodes CATAGEPLSSGNTIYF.

The chain links TRBV19 to TRBJ1-4; 9 positions match TRBD1. The trim removed 5 bases at V and 7 bases at J, leaving 5 bases unmatched. This CDR3 has 14 amino acids. Germline values: CDR1 LNHDA, CDR2 SQIVND (reference sequence). The CDR3 sequence is CASSAGTGSEKLFF. CDR3 DNA sequence: TGTGCCAGTAGTGCCGGGACAGGGAGTGAAAAACTGTTTTTT.

This clone came up once. The chain couples TRBV29-1 to TRBJ1-2, with 8 bases identical to TRBD1. CDR3 length: 13 residues. V lost 4 bases, J lost 3 bases, and 4 bases stayed unmatched. Per germline, CDR1 SQVTM and CDR2 ANQGSEA. The DNA of the CDR3 is TGCAGCGTTGTCGCAGGGGGCGACTATGGCTACACCTTC. Residues: CSVVAGGDYGYTF.

V gene TRBV20-1 combines with J gene TRBJ2-7; D possibly corresponds to TRBD1 (7 bases). The CDR3 totals 11 residues. Germline V gene data show CDR1 as DFQATT and CDR2 as SNEGSKA (reference sequence). The CDR3: CRAEGANEQYF. The CDR3 region has the DNA TGCAGAGCGGAGGGGGCCAACGAGCAGTACTTC.

V and J are TRBV4-1 and TRBJ1-6, with D hard to call. Germline CDR1 MGHRA, CDR2 YSYEKL. The V end was cut by 7 bases, the J end by 0 bases, with 10 bases between. CDR3 length equals 15 residues. CDR3: CASKPRSSYNSPLHF. The CDR3 coding sequence is TGCGCCAGCAAGCCTAGAAGCTCCTATAATTCACCCCTCCACTTT.

V gene TRBV19 combines with J gene TRBJ1-1; no clear D gene. Germline CDR1 LNHDA, CDR2 SQIVND (reference sequence). CDR3 length: 13 amino acids. Trimming took off 0 bases at V and 5 bases at J, with 7 bases between the two ends. The CDR3 sequence is CASSIDLRTEAFF. The CDR3 DNA reads as TGTGCCAGTAGTATAGATCTAAGAACTGAAGCTTTCTTT.

The CDR3 region is CASSQQGAEAFF. Written as DNA, the CDR3 is TGTGCCAGCTCGCAACAGGGGGCCGAAGCTTTCTTT. J is TRBJ1-1 and V is TRBV18, with TRBD1 matching over 9 bases. This CDR3 is built from 12 residues. Germline loops: CDR1 KGHSH, CDR2 LQKENI. With 6 bases clipped from V and 8 bases from J, the junction kept 4 bases outside the gene matches.

The chain has TRBV7-9 and TRBJ2-6, with D unresolved. V lost 2 bases, J lost 15 bases, and 11 bases lay in between. The germline V gene has CDR1 SEHNR and CDR2 FQNEAQ (reference sequence). This CDR3 region has 12 residues. This CDR3 is CASSLPRMGLTF. The CDR3 nucleotides are TGTGCCAGCAGCTTACCCAGGATGGGCCTGACTTTC.

The rearrangement uses TRBV4-3 and TRBJ2-5; 7 positions agree with TRBD1. There are 17 residues in the CDR3. From germline, CDR1 is LGHNA and CDR2 YSLEER. The V gene end was trimmed by 4 bases and the J gene end by 5 bases; junction bases not matched to a gene: 16. Written as DNA, the CDR3 is TGCGCCAGCAGCCGCGAGATTTCCGGGACAGTCGGGGAGACCCAGTACTTC. It codes for CASSREISGTVGETQYF.

The gene calls are TRBV6-6 and TRBJ1-5; D call uncertain. The CDR3 totals 14 residues. CDR1 and CDR2 (germline): MNHNY, SVGAGI (reference sequence). V lost 7 bases to trimming and J lost 3 bases, with 13 bases between them. CDR3 nucleotide sequence: TGTGCCAGCATCTTGGGAGGGAACAATCAGCCCCAGCATTTT. Its translation is CASILGGNNQPQHF.

This sequence joins TRBV5-1 and TRBJ2-1; the D gene is possibly TRBD2 (7 bases). V dropped 4 bases and J dropped 3 bases, with 14 bases sitting between them. CDR3 length: 15 residues. The V gene's germline CDR1 is SGHRS and CDR2 YFSETQ. The CDR3 sequence is CASSPGGADYNEQFF. Here the CDR3 DNA reads TGCGCCAGCAGCCCTGGGGGGGCAGACTACAATGAGCAGTTCTTC.

The rearrangement uses TRBV4-2 and TRBJ2-2, with TRBD2 matching 8 bases. Germline V gene data show CDR1 as LGHNA and CDR2 as YNFKEQ. Unmatched junction bases numbered 9, after V lost 3 bases and J lost 6 bases. The CDR3 covers 16 residues. The DNA for the CDR3 is TGTGCCAGCAGCCACCCGGGAGGGGCCGTTCCCGGGGAGCTGTTTTTT. It encodes CASSHPGGAVPGELFF.

This chain links TRBV28 with TRBJ1-5; D gene uncertain. The V and J ends lost 3 bases and 4 bases respectively, with 16 bases between them. This CDR3 is built from 16 residues. The germline gives CDR1 MDHEN, CDR2 SYDVKM. The CDR3 sequence is CASSFPRGSGNQPQHF. CDR3 in DNA: TGTGCCAGCAGTTTCCCTCGTGGTAGCGGGAATCAGCCCCAGCATTTT.

This clone was detected a few times. This chain connects TRBV6-1 to TRBJ2-7; D possibly corresponds to TRBD1 (5 bases). Germline CDR1 reads MNHNS; CDR2 reads SASEGT. Trimming pared 2 bases from V and 0 bases from J, leaving 8 bases between. The CDR3 is made up of 14 amino acids. CDR3 nucleotides: TGTGCCAGCAGTGAATCGCAGGGCTCCTACGAGCAGTACTTC. Translation gives CASSESQGSYEQYF.

This chain joins TRBV28 and TRBJ2-7; 11 positions agree with TRBD2. Germline CDR1 is MDHEN and CDR2 is SYDVKM. V lost 5 bases, J lost 3 bases, and 9 bases stayed unmatched. The CDR3 has 16 residues. The CDR3 sequence is CASSPGVAGGNYEQYF. In nucleotides, the CDR3 is TGTGCCAGCAGTCCCGGGGTAGCGGGAGGGAACTACGAGCAGTACTTC. Full variable domain (remainder filled in from reference TRBV28 and TRBJ2-7): DVKVTQSSRYLVKRTGEKVFLECVQDMDHENMFWYRQDPGLGLRLIYFSYDVKMKEKGDIPEGYSVSREKKERFSLILESASTNQTSMYLCASSPGVAGGNYEQYFGPGTRLTVT.

The table lists this clone with a few counts. The J gene is TRBJ1-2, the V gene TRBV30; 9 nucleotides match TRBD1. Germline CDR1 GTSNPN, CDR2 SVGIG (reference sequence). The CDR3 sequence is 13 residues long. J lost 4 bases, V lost 2 bases, and 2 bases had no gene match. In nucleotides, the CDR3 is TGTGCCTGGAGTAGGGACAGGGTCTATGGCTACACCTTC. This encodes CAWSRDRVYGYTF.

The chain joins TRBV5-6 to TRBJ1-2; D gene unclear. V was clipped by 4 bases and J by 8 bases, with 21 bases between them. This CDR3 region has 15 residues. Germline loops: CDR1 SGHDT, CDR2 YYEEEE. The CDR3: CASSPRTALGSGYTF. Written as DNA, the CDR3 is TGTGCCAGCAGCCCGCGGACGGCACTGGGGAGCGGCTACACCTTC.

The V call is TRBV30, the J call TRBJ1-2, with D tentatively TRBD1 (6 bases). Germline V lookup: CDR1 GTSNPN, CDR2 SVGIG (reference sequence). V lost 2 bases and J 0 bases, leaving 10 bases between the germline ends. The length of the CDR3 is 14 residues. CDR3 protein: CAWSTQGTNYGYTF. DNA of the CDR3: TGTGCCTGGAGTACACAGGGAACTAACTATGGCTACACCTTC.